This T cell receptor (beta chain) was observed in a study of early stage breast cancer tumors. General study points: Comparing each tissue with blood distinguished tumor from normal in 14 of 16 patients. Bulk DNA sequencing of unsorted cells missed chain pairing and markers.

Only in-frame clones appear in the TCRdb table, and some are missing; sequencing was by immunoSEQ multiplex PCR. Of about 19,000 clones in the sample, 80% to 90% were seen once. CDR1 is LNHDA and CDR2 is SQIVND in the germline V gene (reference sequence). This CDR3 comprises 15 residues. The germline V and J ends were trimmed by 3 bases and 4 bases, with 15 bases remaining between them. Of note for this clone: The antigen is not known.

The V and J genes are TRBV19 and TRBJ2-5, with D possibly matching TRBD2 (7 bases). Source material: blood. This TCR came from a person aged 70 to 85 with breast cancer. The CDR3 nucleotides are TGTGCCAGTAGTATTGGTTCGGGGGGCCGAGAGACCCAGTACTTC. Its protein product is CASSIGSGGRETQYF.